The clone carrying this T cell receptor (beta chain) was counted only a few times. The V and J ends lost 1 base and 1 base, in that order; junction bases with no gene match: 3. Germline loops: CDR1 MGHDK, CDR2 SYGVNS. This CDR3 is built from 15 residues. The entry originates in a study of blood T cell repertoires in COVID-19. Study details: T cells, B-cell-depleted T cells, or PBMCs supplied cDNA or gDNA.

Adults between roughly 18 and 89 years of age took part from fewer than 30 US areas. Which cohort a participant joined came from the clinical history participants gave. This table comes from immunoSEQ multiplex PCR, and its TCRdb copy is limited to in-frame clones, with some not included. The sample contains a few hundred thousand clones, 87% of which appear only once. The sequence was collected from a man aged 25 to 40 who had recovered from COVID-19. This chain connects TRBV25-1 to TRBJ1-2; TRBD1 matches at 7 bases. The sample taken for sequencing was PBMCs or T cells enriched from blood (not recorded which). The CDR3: CASSESNRGNYGYTF. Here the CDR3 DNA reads TGTGCCAGCAGTGAATCCAACAGGGGTAACTATGGCTACACCTTC.